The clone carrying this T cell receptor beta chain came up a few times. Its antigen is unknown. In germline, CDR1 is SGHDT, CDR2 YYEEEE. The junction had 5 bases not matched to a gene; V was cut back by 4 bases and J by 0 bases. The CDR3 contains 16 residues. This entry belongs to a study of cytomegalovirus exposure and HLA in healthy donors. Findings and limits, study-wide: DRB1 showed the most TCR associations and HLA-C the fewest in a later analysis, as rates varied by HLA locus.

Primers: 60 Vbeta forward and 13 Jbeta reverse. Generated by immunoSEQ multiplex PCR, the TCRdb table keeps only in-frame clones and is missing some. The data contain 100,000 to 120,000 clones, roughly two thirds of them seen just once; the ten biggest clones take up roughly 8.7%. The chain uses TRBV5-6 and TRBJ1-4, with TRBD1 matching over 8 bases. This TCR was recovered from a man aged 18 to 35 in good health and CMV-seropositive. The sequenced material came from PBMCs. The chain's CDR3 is CASSTNRGATNEKLFF. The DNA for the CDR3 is TGTGCCAGCAGCACCAACAGGGGGGCAACTAATGAAAAACTGTTTTTT.